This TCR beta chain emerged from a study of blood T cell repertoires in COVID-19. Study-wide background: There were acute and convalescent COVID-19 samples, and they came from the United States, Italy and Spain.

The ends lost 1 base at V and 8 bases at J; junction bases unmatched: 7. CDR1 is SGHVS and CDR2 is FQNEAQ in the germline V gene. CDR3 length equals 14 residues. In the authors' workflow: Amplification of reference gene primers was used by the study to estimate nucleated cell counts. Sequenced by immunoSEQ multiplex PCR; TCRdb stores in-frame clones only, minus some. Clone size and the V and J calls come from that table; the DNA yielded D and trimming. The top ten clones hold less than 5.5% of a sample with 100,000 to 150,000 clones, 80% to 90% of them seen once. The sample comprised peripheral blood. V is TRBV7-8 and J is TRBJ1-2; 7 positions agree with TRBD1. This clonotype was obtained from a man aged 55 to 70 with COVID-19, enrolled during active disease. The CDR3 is CASSLDDRDYGYTF. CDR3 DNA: TGTGCCAGCAGCTTAGACGACAGGGATTACGGCTACACCTTC.